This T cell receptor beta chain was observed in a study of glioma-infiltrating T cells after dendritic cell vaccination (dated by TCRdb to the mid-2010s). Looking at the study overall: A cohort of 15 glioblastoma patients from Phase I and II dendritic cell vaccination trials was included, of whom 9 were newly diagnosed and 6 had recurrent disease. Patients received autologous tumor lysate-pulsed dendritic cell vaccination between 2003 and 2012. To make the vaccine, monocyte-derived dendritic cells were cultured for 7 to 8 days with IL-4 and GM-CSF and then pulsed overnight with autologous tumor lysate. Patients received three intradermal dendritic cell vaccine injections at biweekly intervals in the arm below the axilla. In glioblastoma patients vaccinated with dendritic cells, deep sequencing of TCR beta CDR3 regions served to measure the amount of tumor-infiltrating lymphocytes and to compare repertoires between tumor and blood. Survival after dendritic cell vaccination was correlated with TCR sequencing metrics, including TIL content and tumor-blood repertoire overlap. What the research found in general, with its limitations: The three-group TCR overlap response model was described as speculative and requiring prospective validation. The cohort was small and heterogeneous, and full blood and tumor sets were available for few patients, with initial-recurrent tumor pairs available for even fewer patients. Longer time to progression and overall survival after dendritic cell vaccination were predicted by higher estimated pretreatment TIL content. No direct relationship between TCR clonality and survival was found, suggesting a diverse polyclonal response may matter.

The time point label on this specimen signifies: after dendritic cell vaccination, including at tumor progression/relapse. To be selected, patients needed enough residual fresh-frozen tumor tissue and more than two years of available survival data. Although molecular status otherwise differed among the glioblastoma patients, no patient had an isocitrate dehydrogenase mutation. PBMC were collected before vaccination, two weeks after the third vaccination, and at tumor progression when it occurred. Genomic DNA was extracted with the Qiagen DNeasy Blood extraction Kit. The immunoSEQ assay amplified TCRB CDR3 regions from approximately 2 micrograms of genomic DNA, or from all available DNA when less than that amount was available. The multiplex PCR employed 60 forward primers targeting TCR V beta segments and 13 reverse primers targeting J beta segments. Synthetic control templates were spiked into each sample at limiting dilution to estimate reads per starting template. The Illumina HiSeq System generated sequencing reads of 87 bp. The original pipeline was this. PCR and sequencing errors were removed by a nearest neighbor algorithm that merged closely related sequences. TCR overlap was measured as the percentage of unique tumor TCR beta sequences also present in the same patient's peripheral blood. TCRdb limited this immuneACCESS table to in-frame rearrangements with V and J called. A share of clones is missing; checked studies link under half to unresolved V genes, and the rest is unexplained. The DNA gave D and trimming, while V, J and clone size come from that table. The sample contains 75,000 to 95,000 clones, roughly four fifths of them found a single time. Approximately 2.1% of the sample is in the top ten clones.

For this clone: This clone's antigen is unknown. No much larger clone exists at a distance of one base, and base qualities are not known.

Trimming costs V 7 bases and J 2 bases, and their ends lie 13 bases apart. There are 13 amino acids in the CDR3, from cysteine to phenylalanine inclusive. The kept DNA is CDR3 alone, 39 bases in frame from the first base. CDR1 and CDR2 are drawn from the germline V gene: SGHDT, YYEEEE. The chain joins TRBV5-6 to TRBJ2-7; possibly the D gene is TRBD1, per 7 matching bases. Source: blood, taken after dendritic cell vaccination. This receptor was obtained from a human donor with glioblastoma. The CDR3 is CASRRGTAYEQYF. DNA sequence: TGTGCCAGCCGTCGGGGGACAGCCTACGAGCAGTACTTC.